The entry below gives a single T cell receptor beta chain sequence along with its context. No antigen is known for it. This specimen belongs to a study of T cell responses to AZD1222 COVID-19 vaccine. Study context: Some second doses came at about 4 weeks and others at about 12 weeks; these were pooled. Broader study findings: Across the whole spike, CD4 TCRs peaked at regions 160-218 and 743-854.

Only in-frame clones appear in the TCRdb table, and some are missing; sequencing was by immunoSEQ multiplex PCR. The data hold 150,000 to 200,000 clones, with approximately 93% observed a single time. Sequencing was performed on peripheral blood, taken on day 0 of AZD1222 vaccination. This clonotype was obtained from an adult in good health.

The CDR3 is CASSLSYSGGYEQYF. The DNA of the CDR3 is TGTGCCAGCAGTTTATCATATAGCGGGGGGTACGAGCAGTACTTC. This chain uses TRBV27 with TRBJ2-7; TRBD2 matches 10 bases. V shed 0 bases, J shed 4 bases, and the junction held 3 bases outside the gene matches. The V gene's germline CDR1 is MNHEY and CDR2 SMNVEV (reference sequence). The length of the CDR3 is 15 residues.